A selection of T cell receptor beta chains follows, all from one sample in a study of blood T cell repertoires in COVID-19. Assay: immunoSEQ multiplex PCR; the TCRdb copy retains only in-frame clones and omits some. Among approximately 45,000 clones listed, around nine tenths were seen once. The source material was peripheral blood. The source is a man between 65 and 80 years old with acute or convalescent COVID-19. Both conserved end residues are part of each CDR3. The D gene is left open where the match is weak.

V gene,J gene,D gene,CDR3 protein,CDR3 DNA
TRBV4-3,TRBJ1-3,-,CASSQDPQGYGNTIYF,TGCGCCAGCAGCCAAGATCCCCAGGGGTACGGAAACACCATATATTTT
TRBV30,TRBJ2-2,-,CAWSAELERLFF,TGTGCCTGGAGTGCGGAACTGGAGAGGCTGTTTTTT
TRBV6-5,TRBJ1-1,-,CASRARELTQAFF,TGTGCCAGCAGGGCCCGGGAGCTTACCCAAGCTTTCTTT
TRBV7-9,TRBJ2-3,TRBD2,CASSLQRGSTDTQYF,TGTGCCAGCAGCTTACAGCGGGGGAGCACAGATACGCAGTATTTT
TRBV11-2,TRBJ2-3,TRBD1,CASSFPGQGSDTQYF,TGTGCCAGCAGTTTTCCGGGACAGGGGTCAGATACGCAGTATTTT
TRBV4-2,TRBJ2-6,TRBD2,CASSQGLAGSSGANVLTF,TGTGCCAGCAGCCAGGGACTAGCGGGGAGCTCTGGGGCCAACGTCCTGACTTTC
TRBV12-3/TRBV12-4,TRBJ1-4,TRBD1,CASKGTGKEKLFF,TGTGCCAGCAAAGGGACAGGGAAAGAAAAACTGTTTTTT
TRBV3-1/TRBV3-2,TRBJ1-4,TRBD1,CASSQDLGPQGGTNEKLFF,TGTGCCAGCAGCCAAGATCTGGGTCCACAGGGGGGAACTAATGAAAAACTGTTTTTT
TRBV6-5,TRBJ2-1,TRBD2,CASRSGRSEQFF,TGTGCCAGCAGATCCGGGAGGAGTGAGCAGTTCTTC
TRBV5-6,TRBJ1-5,TRBD1,CASSRQGINQPQHF,TGTGCCAGCAGCCGACAGGGGATCAATCAGCCCCAGCATTTT
TRBV7-9,TRBJ1-4,-,CASSSHTGNEKLFF,TGTGCCAGCAGCTCCCACACAGGGAATGAAAAACTGTTTTTT
TRBV7-3,TRBJ1-2,-,CASSPRAGHGYTF,TGTGCCAGCAGCCCCCGGGCAGGGCATGGCTACACCTTC
TRBV11-1,TRBJ1-4,-,CASSRNAQATNEKLFF,TGTGCCAGCAGCCGAAATGCACAAGCAACTAATGAAAAACTGTTTTTT
TRBV4-1,TRBJ1-5,-,CASSQANLGGGNQPQHF,TGCGCCAGCAGCCAAGCTAACTTAGGGGGGGGGAATCAGCCCCAGCATTTT
TRBV19,TRBJ1-2,-,CASSIRRGEAYGYTF,TGTGCCAGTAGTATTCGCCGGGGGGAGGCCTATGGCTACACCTTC
TRBV6-5,TRBJ2-1,TRBD2,CASRGLAGGPRQFF,TGTGCCAGCAGGGGACTAGCGGGGGGGCCTCGGCAGTTCTTC